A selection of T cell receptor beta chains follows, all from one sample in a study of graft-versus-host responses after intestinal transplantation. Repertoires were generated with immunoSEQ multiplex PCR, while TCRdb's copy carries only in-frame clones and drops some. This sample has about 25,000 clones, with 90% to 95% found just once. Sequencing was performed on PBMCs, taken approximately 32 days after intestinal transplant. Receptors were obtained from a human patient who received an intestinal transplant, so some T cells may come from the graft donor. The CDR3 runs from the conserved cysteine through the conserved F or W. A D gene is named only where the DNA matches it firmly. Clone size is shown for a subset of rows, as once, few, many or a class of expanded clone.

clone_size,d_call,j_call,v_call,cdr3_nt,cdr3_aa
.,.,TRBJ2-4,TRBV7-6,TGTGCCAGCAGCTTAACAGGGGGGGTGGACATTCAGTACTTC,CASSLTGGVDIQYF
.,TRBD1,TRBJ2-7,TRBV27,TGTGCCAGCAGACCTACAGGGGGCTACGAGCAGTACTTC,CASRPTGGYEQYF
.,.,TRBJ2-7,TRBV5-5,TGTGCCAGCAGCTCCGAAAGGACCTACGAGCAGTACTTC,CASSSERTYEQYF
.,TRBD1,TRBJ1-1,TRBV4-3,TGCGCCAGCAGCCAAACACAGGGGTTTCCTGAAGCTTTCTTT,CASSQTQGFPEAFF
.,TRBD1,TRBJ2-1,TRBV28,TGTGCCAGCAGAGTAGACAGGGGGGGCGCCTACAATGAGCAGTTCTTC,CASRVDRGGAYNEQFF
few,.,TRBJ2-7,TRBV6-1,TGTGCCAGCAGTGGGGGGTGGGGCTACGAGCAGTACTTC,CASSGGWGYEQYF
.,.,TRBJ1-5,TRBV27,TGTGCCAGCAGTTTCTCCCCCGAGGGTCAGCCCCAGCATTTT,CASSFSPEGQPQHF
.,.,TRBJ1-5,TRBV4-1,TGCGCCAGCAGCCAAGTGAACGGCAATCAGCCCCAGCATTTT,CASSQVNGNQPQHF
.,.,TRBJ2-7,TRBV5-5,TGTGCCAGCAGCTTTGACCGGTACGAGCAGTACTTC,CASSFDRYEQYF
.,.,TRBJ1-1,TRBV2,TGTGCCAGCGGCGGATGGCGGGATGAAGCTTTCTTT,CASGGWRDEAFF
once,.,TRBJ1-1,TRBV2,TGTGCCAGCGGAATACAGGACCTTCTGCAGGCTTTCTTT,CASGIQDLLQAFF
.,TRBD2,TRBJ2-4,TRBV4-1,TGCGCCAGCAGCCAGGGACTAGCGGGGGTTGCCAAAAACATTCAGTACTTC,CASSQGLAGVAKNIQYF
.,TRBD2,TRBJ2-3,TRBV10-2,TGCGCCAGCAGTATACAGCGGGAGGGCGCGACAGATACGCAGTATTTT,CASSIQREGATDTQYF
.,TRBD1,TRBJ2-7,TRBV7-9,TGTGCCAGCAGCTTAGGGACAGGGGGAACGTACGAGCAGTACTTC,CASSLGTGGTYEQYF
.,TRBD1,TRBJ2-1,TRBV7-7,TGTGCCAGCAGCCTCGACAGGGGCGTCTACAATGAGCAGTTCTTC,CASSLDRGVYNEQFF
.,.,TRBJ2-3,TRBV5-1,TGCGCCAGCAGCTTGGAGGGCGCTGCCACAGATACGCAGTATTTT,CASSLEGAATDTQYF
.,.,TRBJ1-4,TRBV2,TGTGCCAGCCGGCGGCAGAACTTCGCTAATGAAAAACTGTTTTTT,CASRRQNFANEKLFF
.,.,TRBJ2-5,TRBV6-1,TGTGCCAGCCATTCACCGTGGGAGACCCAGTACTTC,CASHSPWETQYF
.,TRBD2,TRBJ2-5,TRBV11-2,TGTGCCAGCAGCGCTCCGGGACTAGCGGGCAGGGGCCAAGAGACCCAGTACTTC,CASSAPGLAGRGQETQYF
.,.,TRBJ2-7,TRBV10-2,TGCGCCAGCAGTGACCCCTACGAGCAGTACTTC,CASSDPYEQYF
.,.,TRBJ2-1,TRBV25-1,TGTGCCAGCAGTGACCCTGGACTGTACAATGAGCAGTTCTTC,CASSDPGLYNEQFF
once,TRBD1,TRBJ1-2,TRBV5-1,TGCGCCAGCAGCTTCAAACAGGGACAGAGCTATGGCTACACCTTC,CASSFKQGQSYGYTF
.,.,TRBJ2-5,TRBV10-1,TGCGCCAGCAGTGTGGAGGGCTCAGGGACCCAGTACTTC,CASSVEGSGTQYF
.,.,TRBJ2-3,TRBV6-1,TGTGCCAGCAGTGAAGTAGGGGATACGCAGTATTTT,CASSEVGDTQYF
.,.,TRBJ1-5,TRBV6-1,TGTGCCAGCAGTGAAGCACCCCATAGCAATCAGCCCCAGCATTTT,CASSEAPHSNQPQHF
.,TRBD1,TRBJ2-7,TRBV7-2,TGTGCCAGCAGCTTAACCGGGACAGGGGATTACGAGCAGTACTTC,CASSLTGTGDYEQYF
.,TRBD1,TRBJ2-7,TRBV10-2,TGCGCCAGCAGTGATCCGGGACAGAGGTCCTACGAGCAGTACTTC,CASSDPGQRSYEQYF
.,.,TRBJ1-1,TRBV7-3,TGTGCCAGCAGCTTACAAGGCCCGCGACTAAACACTGAAGCTTTCTTT,CASSLQGPRLNTEAFF
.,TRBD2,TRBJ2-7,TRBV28,TGTGCCACCTCCGCGTTCAGCGGGAAAGGCGGGGAGCAGTACTTC,CATSAFSGKGGEQYF
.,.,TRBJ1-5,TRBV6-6,TGTGCCAGCAGTTACTCCGTCGGTAGCAATCAGCCCCAGCATTTT,CASSYSVGSNQPQHF
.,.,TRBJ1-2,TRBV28,TGTGCCAGCAGTTTACAGCCCAACTATGGCTACACCTTC,CASSLQPNYGYTF
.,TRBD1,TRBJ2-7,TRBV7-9,TGTGCCAGCAGCTCCCCCGGGACAGCGTCCTACGAGCAGTACTTC,CASSSPGTASYEQYF
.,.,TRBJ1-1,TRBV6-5,TGTGCCAGCACCCACGGACGGCCGAACACTGAAGCTTTCTTT,CASTHGRPNTEAFF
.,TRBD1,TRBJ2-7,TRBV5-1,TGCGCCAGCAGCCAAGGGACAGCTAACGAGCAGTACTTC,CASSQGTANEQYF
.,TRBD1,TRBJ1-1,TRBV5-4,TGTGCCAGCAGCTTAAACAGGGGGCGAGACACTGAAGCTTTCTTT,CASSLNRGRDTEAFF
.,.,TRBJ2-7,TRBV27,TGTGCCAGCAGTTTATCCCCGCAGGGGAAATACGAGCAGTACTTC,CASSLSPQGKYEQYF
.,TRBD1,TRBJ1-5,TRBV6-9,TGTGCCAGCAGTAAAAACAGGGGGCGCCCCCGAAGCAATCAGCCCCAGCATTTT,CASSKNRGRPRSNQPQHF
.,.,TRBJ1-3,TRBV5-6,TGTGCCAGCAGCTTGGGACTATCCAGCTCTGGAAACACCATATATTTT,CASSLGLSSSGNTIYF
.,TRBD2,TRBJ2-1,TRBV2,TGTGCCAGCAGTGAGGGGAGGGGCTCCTACAATGAGCAGTTCTTC,CASSEGRGSYNEQFF
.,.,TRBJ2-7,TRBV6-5,TGTGCCAGCAGTTACTCGAGTGAGGCTGAGCAGTACTTC,CASSYSSEAEQYF
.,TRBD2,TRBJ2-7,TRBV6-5,TGTGCCAGCTCAGCGGGGGTCGCCTACGAGCAGTACTTC,CASSAGVAYEQYF
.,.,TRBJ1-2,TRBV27,TGTGCCAGCAGCCCTACATCGCTCTATGGCTACACCTTC,CASSPTSLYGYTF
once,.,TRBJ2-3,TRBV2,TGTGCCAGCAGTGCATCTGTCGCGCCTAGCACAGATACGCAGTATTTT,CASSASVAPSTDTQYF
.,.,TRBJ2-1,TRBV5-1,TGCGCCAGCAGCTTGGCCTGGCTCAACAATGAGCAGTTCTTC,CASSLAWLNNEQFF
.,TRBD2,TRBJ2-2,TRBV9,TGTGCCAGCAGCGTAGACAGCGGGAGAGGTACCGGGGAGCTGTTTTTT,CASSVDSGRGTGELFF